Below are 15 T cell receptor beta chains sequenced from a single sample in a study of T cells in Graves' hyperthyroidism and ophthalmopathy. TCR beta CDR3 regions were amplified from RNA. Using the HTBI primer set, a first-round RT-PCR was run on the TCR CDR3. TCRdb itself ran the multiplex PCR reads through MiXCR, one entry per CDR3 protein. Altogether hundreds of thousands of distinct CDR3 sequences are present, 38% being singletons, with the ten largest covering around 9.3%. Specimen: blood. Receptor source: a young man with Graves' hyperthyroidism.

The chain recombines TRBV10-3 with TRBJ1-2, with D maybe TRBD1 (6 bases). Trimming removed 4 bases at V and 9 bases at J, with 12 bases between. CDR3 length equals 12 residues. In germline, CDR1 is ENHRY, CDR2 SYGVKD. The CDR3 region has the DNA TGTGCCATCAGTGTATGGGGGCCAAGCTACACCTTC. It is translated as CAISVWGPSYTF.

Note on this clonotype: The junction departs from germline at one end; a sequencing error may be responsible. The chain couples TRBV7-9 to TRBJ2-7; D might be TRBD2 (5 bases). There are 12 residues in the CDR3. The germline CDR1 and CDR2 sequences are SEHNR and FQNEAQ (reference sequence). The CDR3 DNA follows: TGTGCCAGCAGCTCCCCCGGGATAACCGAATGCTTC. Protein: CASSSPGITECF.

This clonotype appeared a few times. The V call is TRBV5-1, the J call TRBJ2-7, with D possibly being TRBD1 (6 bases). This CDR3 spans 14 amino acids. Trimming removed 3 bases at V and 2 bases at J, with 12 bases between. Germline V gene sequence: CDR1 SGHRS, CDR2 YFSETQ. In DNA, the CDR3 is TGCGCCAGCAGCTACGACACAGGGACCTACGAGCAGTACTTC. Encoded protein: CASSYDTGTYEQYF.

This clonotype was observed many times. This chain joins TRBV7-9 and TRBJ2-5, with a tentative D call TRBD1 (7 bases). CDR1 and CDR2 (germline): SEHNR, FQNEAQ (reference sequence). V shed 0 bases and J shed 2 bases, with 10 bases lying between them. This CDR3 region has 15 residues. CDR3 sequence reads: CASSLATGRQETQYF. The CDR3 DNA reads as TGTGCCAGCAGCTTAGCGACAGGGAGGCAAGAGACCCAGTACTTC.

About this clonotype: This CDR3 fails to terminate in the conserved phenylalanine or tryptophan, so it likely reflects a read error. The chain has TRBV7-3 and TRBJ1-1, with D perhaps TRBD1 (5 bases). Trimming took off 11 bases at V and 1 base at J, with 14 bases between the two ends. Germline V gene lookup returns CDR1 SGHTA and CDR2 FQGTGA. The CDR3 has 13 residues. CDR3 residues: CACPRDPNTEAFY. Written as DNA, the CDR3 is TGTGCCTGTCCGAGGGACCCGAACACTGAAGCTTTCTAT.

Many counts were recorded for this clonotype. The chain has TRBV20-1 and TRBJ2-5; D uncertain. Germline loops: CDR1 DFQATT, CDR2 SNEGSKA (reference sequence). V lost 3 bases to trimming and J lost 5 bases, with 10 bases between them. CDR3 length: 12 residues. Here the CDR3 DNA reads TGCAGTGCTAGTCCCCCGGGCGAGACCCAGTACTTC. Residues: CSASPPGETQYF.

This sequence joins TRBV5-1 and TRBJ1-2; D unclear. V lost 6 bases and J lost 2, with 14 bases in between. The CDR3 sequence is 14 residues long. Germline V CDR1 and CDR2: SGHRS, YFSETQ. CDR3: CASKRTVPNYGYTF. As DNA, the CDR3 is TGCGCCAGCAAGAGAACGGTCCCCAACTATGGCTACACCTTC.

CDR3 in DNA: TGTGCCACCAGCAGAGACCTCGGGGGGTTGAACACCATATATTTT. It yields the protein CATSRDLGGLNTIYF. The rearrangement joins TRBV15 to TRBJ1-3, with D possibly being TRBD1 (5 bases). The CDR3 sequence is 15 residues long. The germline V gene encodes CDR1 LNHNV and CDR2 YYDKDF (reference sequence). V was pared by 0 bases and J by 7 bases, with 13 bases between. The whole variable domain, filled in from reference TRBV15 and TRBJ1-3, reads DAMVIQNPRYQVTQFGKPVTLSCSQTLNHNVMYWYQQKSSQAPKLLFHYYDKDFNNEADTPDNFQSRRPNTSFCFLDIRSPGLGDTAMYLCATSRDLGGLNTIYFGEGSWLTVV.

The chain combines TRBV2 with TRBJ2-5; D is possibly TRBD2 (5 bases). Per the germline V gene, CDR1 is SNHLY and CDR2 is FYNNEI. The CDR3 runs to 14 residues. Trimming removed 4 bases at V and 5 bases at J, with 14 bases between. The CDR3: CASSASAGGETQYF. CDR3 bases: TGTGCCAGCAGTGCTTCGGCGGGCGGGGAGACCCAGTACTTC.

J is TRBJ2-2 and V is TRBV15; no clear D gene. The V end lost 3 bases, the J end lost 1 base, and 15 bases lay between the germline ends. CDR3 length: 17 amino acids. Germline V lookup: CDR1 LNHNV, CDR2 YYDKDF (reference sequence). The CDR3 reads CATSSLYLPENTGELFF. As DNA, the CDR3 is TGTGCCACCAGCAGCTTGTATCTCCCGGAGAACACCGGGGAGCTGTTTTTT.

The genes are TRBV12-3 or TRBV12-4 and TRBJ1-5, with D perhaps TRBD1 (5 bases). CDR3 length equals 14 residues. V shed 3 bases and J shed 11 bases, with 17 bases lying between them. The CDR3 DNA follows: TGTGCCAGCAGTTTGCAGGGTTCGTTAGGGTCCCAGCATTTT. This gives the protein CASSLQGSLGSQHF.

On this clonotype: The junction departs from germline at one end; a sequencing error may be responsible. This chain joins TRBV24-1 and TRBJ1-2, with 9 bases matching TRBD1. The CDR3 totals 15 residues. The germline V gene encodes CDR1 KGHDR and CDR2 SFDVKD. The CDR3 reads CAISDRTGGRDGYTF. DNA for the CDR3: TGTGCCATCAGTGACCGCACAGGGGGCAGGGATGGCTACACCTTC.

This chain uses TRBV29-1 with TRBJ2-7, with 11 bases matching TRBD2. CDR1 and CDR2 (germline): SQVTM, ANQGSEA. The CDR3 totals 13 residues. The J segment lost 7 bases and the V segment lost 4 bases, leaving 6 bases of the junction unmatched. CDR3 bases: TGCAGCGTTGGCAGGGGGACTAGCGGAGAGCAGTACTTC. Translation: CSVGRGTSGEQYF.

This clonotype was found a few times. An end of the junction differs from the germline gene, which may be a read error. This chain uses TRBV7-9 with TRBJ2-7; a weak D match, TRBD2 (6 bases). CDR1 SEHNR and CDR2 FQNEAQ come from the germline V gene (reference sequence). This CDR3 contains 16 residues. The CDR3 loop is CASSLVSGPTSYEQYF. The DNA for the CDR3 is TGTGCCAGCAGTTTAGTTAGCGGACCGACCTCCTACGAGCAGTACTTC.

In this sample, this clonotype turned up many times. V and J are TRBV10-3 and TRBJ1-1, with D maybe TRBD1 (5 bases). Trimming removed 7 bases at V and 3 bases at J, with 9 bases between. The germline CDR1 and CDR2 sequences are ENHRY and SYGVKD. This CDR3 region has 12 residues. The CDR3 region is CAINKGYTEAFF. CDR3 coding DNA: TGTGCCATCAATAAGGGGTACACTGAAGCTTTCTTT.